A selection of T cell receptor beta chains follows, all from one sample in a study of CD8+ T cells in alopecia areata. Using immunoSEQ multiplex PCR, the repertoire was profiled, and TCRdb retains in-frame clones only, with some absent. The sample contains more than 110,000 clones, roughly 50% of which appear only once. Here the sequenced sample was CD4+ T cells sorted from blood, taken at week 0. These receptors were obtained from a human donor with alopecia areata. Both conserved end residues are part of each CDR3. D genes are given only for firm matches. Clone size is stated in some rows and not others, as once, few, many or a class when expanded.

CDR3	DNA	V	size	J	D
CASSPRGSGGYYNEQFF	TGTGCCAGCAGCCCCCGGGGTAGCGGGGGCTATTACAATGAGCAGTTCTTC	TRBV11-2	few	TRBJ2-1	TRBD2
CSTSGTANYGYTF	TGCAGCACCTCCGGGACAGCAAACTATGGCTACACCTTC	TRBV29-1	-	TRBJ1-2	TRBD1
CASSAGGNQPQHF	TGTGCCAGCAGCGCCGGCGGCAATCAGCCCCAGCATTTT	TRBV5-4	-	TRBJ1-5	-
CAISRQGGETQYF	TGTGCCATCAGTAGACAGGGGGGAGAGACCCAGTACTTC	TRBV10-3	-	TRBJ2-5	TRBD1
CASSPTTYEQYF	TGTGCCAGCTCACCTACCACCTACGAGCAGTACTTC	TRBV18	-	TRBJ2-7	-
CASSYSTETQYF	TGTGCCAGCTCATACAGCACGGAGACCCAGTACTTC	TRBV18	-	TRBJ2-5	-
CASSQDRGQGWETQYF	TGCGCCAGCAGCCAAGACCGGGGGCAGGGGTGGGAGACCCAGTACTTC	TRBV4-1	-	TRBJ2-5	-
CAISESSEYGYTF	TGTGCCATCAGTGAGTCGTCAGAGTATGGCTACACCTTC	TRBV10-3	-	TRBJ1-2	-
CASREQGDYGYTF	TGTGCCAGCAGAGAACAGGGGGACTATGGCTACACCTTC	TRBV28	-	TRBJ1-2	TRBD1
CASSLAQYTDTQYF	TGTGCCAGCAGCTTAGCACAGTACACAGATACGCAGTATTTT	TRBV7-2	-	TRBJ2-3	-
CSVAPGGNEQFF	TGCAGCGTTGCGCCCGGGGGGAATGAGCAGTTCTTC	TRBV29-1	few	TRBJ2-1	TRBD2
CASSLNAGRTGELFF	TGCGCCAGCAGCTTGAATGCGGGGCGCACCGGGGAGCTGTTTTTT	TRBV5-1	few	TRBJ2-2	-
CASSLAPGGGAETQYF	TGTGCCAGCAGCTTAGCCCCTGGCGGGGGGGCTGAGACCCAGTACTTC	TRBV7-2	-	TRBJ2-5	TRBD2
CSVDYDPRTEAFF	TGCAGCGTTGATTACGATCCCAGGACTGAAGCTTTCTTT	TRBV29-1	-	TRBJ1-1	-
CSYRETNEKLFF	TGCAGCTACAGGGAAACTAATGAAAAACTGTTTTTT	TRBV29-1	-	TRBJ1-4	-
CASSGTGGTEAFF	TGTGCCAGCAGCGGGACAGGGGGCACTGAAGCTTTCTTT	TRBV25-1	-	TRBJ1-1	TRBD1
CATSRETTSTDTQYF	TGTGCCACCAGCAGAGAGACCACTAGCACAGATACGCAGTATTTT	TRBV15	few	TRBJ2-3	-
CASSLPSGGTEAFF	TGTGCCAGCAGCCTCCCTTCAGGGGGGACTGAAGCTTTCTTT	TRBV5-6	few	TRBJ1-1	TRBD1